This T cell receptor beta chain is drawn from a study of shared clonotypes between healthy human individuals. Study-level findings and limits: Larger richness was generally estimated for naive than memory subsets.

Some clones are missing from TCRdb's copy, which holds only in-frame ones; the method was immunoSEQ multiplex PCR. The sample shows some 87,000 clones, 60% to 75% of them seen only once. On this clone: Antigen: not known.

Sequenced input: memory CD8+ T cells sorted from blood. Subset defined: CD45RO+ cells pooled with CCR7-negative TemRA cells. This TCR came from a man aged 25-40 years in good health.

The DNA of the CDR3 is TGTGCCAGCAGCTTAGTAGGGGAGGACTACTACGAGCAGTACTTC. Translated, it gives CASSLVGEDYYEQYF. The chain has TRBV11-2 and TRBJ2-7, with D perhaps matching TRBD2 (6 bases). V gave up 1 base and J gave up 3 bases, with 13 bases separating them. CDR1 and CDR2 (germline): SGHAT, FQNNGV. The CDR3 loop spans 15 amino acids.